The TCR beta chain under discussion was sequenced for a study of human T cells and chemical hapten exposure. The CDR3 spans 18 residues. Germline values: CDR1 MGHRA, CDR2 YSYEKL. After removal of 0 bases from V and 4 bases from J, the junction contained 13 bases not matched to a gene. Indicated time point: patch test 1, 2 weeks after DPC sensitization. Treatment defined: therapeutic diphenylcyclopropenone sensitization with weekly scalp DPC. Patients had alopecia, were aged 18 to 70, and were not pregnant. Attachment of unique molecular identifiers to individual cDNA molecules was performed in the library. TCRdb redid the calling of the RACE reads with MiXCR, one entry per CDR3 protein. The sample yields more than 150,000 distinct CDR3 sequences, around 15% seen once.

The sample consisted of whole blood, taken in connection with sensitization to the hapten diphenylcyclopropenone (DPC). The rearrangement joins TRBV4-1 to TRBJ1-2, with 8 nucleotides matching TRBD1. The sequence came from a woman aged 25 to 39 with alopecia areata. Some clones in this sample may be carry-over from other donors' samples. Written as DNA, the CDR3 is TGCGCCAGCAGCCAAGAAACCCAAGGACAGGGAAGATCCTATGGCTACACCTTC. It is translated as CASSQETQGQGRSYGYTF.